This T cell receptor beta chain derives from a study of a mutant IDH1 vaccine in newly diagnosed glioma. Sequencing used immunoSEQ multiplex PCR; TCRdb keeps in-frame clones, though not all of them. Of 30,000 to 35,000 clones in the sample, around 58% were seen once. A single count supports this clone. Antigen: not known. Germline-derived CDR1 and CDR2 are LNHDA and SQIVND (reference sequence). The CDR3 is 16 amino acids. The V gene lost 2 bases and the J gene lost 1 base, with 12 bases spanning the gap. Time point: week 5, during vaccination. A 20-mer mutant IDH1 peptide at 300 ug was injected subcutaneously with topical imiquimod.

This chain joins TRBV19 and TRBJ1-5; a weak D match, TRBD1 (6 bases). This sequence was found in a woman aged 18-35 years with glioma. Material: PBMCs, obtained from a glioma patient whose treatment included an IDH1 peptide vaccine. This CDR3 reads CASSIIGGRSNQPQHF. The CDR3 bases are TGTGCCAGTAGTATAATTGGGGGCAGGAGCAATCAGCCCCAGCATTTT.